These T cell receptor beta chains were read from a single sample in a study of blood T cell repertoires in COVID-19. Clones were sequenced by immunoSEQ multiplex PCR, and TCRdb holds only the in-frame ones, with some missing. Here the sample spans over 100,000 clones, around four fifths being singletons. Sequenced input: peripheral blood. The receptor set was obtained from an older woman with acute or convalescent COVID-19. The CDR3 runs from the conserved cysteine through the conserved F or W. D genes are given only for firm matches. A row's size may be missing; if present it is once, few, many or a size class.

cdr3_nt: TGTGCCAGTAGTACCCGGGACAGGGATCGTGGCTACACCTTC; cdr3_aa: CASSTRDRDRGYTF; d_call: TRBD1; j_call: TRBJ1-2; clone_size: few; v_call: TRBV19
cdr3_nt: TGTGCCAGCAGTGTATCAGGGTCCAGGGGGCGATACACCGGGGAGCTGTTTTTT; cdr3_aa: CASSVSGSRGRYTGELFF; d_call: TRBD1; j_call: TRBJ2-2; clone_size: NA; v_call: TRBV2
cdr3_nt: TGTGCCAGCAGCTTATTCGGGGGTACGCAGTATTTT; cdr3_aa: CASSLFGGTQYF; d_call: NA; j_call: TRBJ2-3; clone_size: NA; v_call: TRBV6-5
cdr3_nt: TGTGCCAGCACCCGAGCCTCCATCGGGGAGCTGTTTTTT; cdr3_aa: CASTRASIGELFF; d_call: NA; j_call: TRBJ2-2; clone_size: NA; v_call: TRBV9
cdr3_nt: TGTGCCAGCAGTGCGGACACAGATACGCAGTATTTT; cdr3_aa: CASSADTDTQYF; d_call: NA; j_call: TRBJ2-3; clone_size: NA; v_call: TRBV7-3
cdr3_nt: TGTGCCAGCAGTTTACAGGGTTATGGCACAGATACGCAGTATTTT; cdr3_aa: CASSLQGYGTDTQYF; d_call: NA; j_call: TRBJ2-3; clone_size: once; v_call: TRBV28
cdr3_nt: TGTGCCTGGAGTGTACTAGGGCAGGGGTTCGAAAAAGCTTTCTTT; cdr3_aa: CAWSVLGQGFEKAFF; d_call: NA; j_call: TRBJ1-1; clone_size: NA; v_call: TRBV30
cdr3_nt: TGTGCCAGCAGCGAACCTACAGGGGGGCGCCCCGATGAGCAGTTCTTC; cdr3_aa: CASSEPTGGRPDEQFF; d_call: TRBD1; j_call: TRBJ2-1; clone_size: NA; v_call: TRBV11-1
cdr3_nt: TGTGCCAGCAGCCCAGGTAGCGTCTACAATGAGCAGTTCTTC; cdr3_aa: CASSPGSVYNEQFF; d_call: NA; j_call: TRBJ2-1; clone_size: NA; v_call: TRBV11-3
cdr3_nt: TGTGCCAGCAGGAGGACAGGGGCCGGCACCGGGGAGCTGTTTTTT; cdr3_aa: CASRRTGAGTGELFF; d_call: TRBD1; j_call: TRBJ2-2; clone_size: NA; v_call: TRBV6-6
cdr3_nt: TGTGCCAGCAGTACTGACAGGGACTATGGCTACACCTTC; cdr3_aa: CASSTDRDYGYTF; d_call: TRBD1; j_call: TRBJ1-2; clone_size: NA; v_call: TRBV6-5
cdr3_nt: TGTGCCAGTAGTATCGGCAGGGGCTATGGCTACACCTTC; cdr3_aa: CASSIGRGYGYTF; d_call: NA; j_call: TRBJ1-2; clone_size: NA; v_call: TRBV19
cdr3_nt: TGTGCCAGCAGGCGTCCAGGTTCCCACGAGCAGTACTTC; cdr3_aa: CASRRPGSHEQYF; d_call: NA; j_call: TRBJ2-7; clone_size: NA; v_call: TRBV27
cdr3_nt: TGTGCCAGCAGCCTCCGTGGTGCGGGTGAGCAGTACTTC; cdr3_aa: CASSLRGAGEQYF; d_call: NA; j_call: TRBJ2-7; clone_size: NA; v_call: TRBV6-5
cdr3_nt: TGTGCCACCAGTGACGGGGCAGATACGCAGTATTTT; cdr3_aa: CATSDGADTQYF; d_call: NA; j_call: TRBJ2-3; clone_size: NA; v_call: TRBV24-1
cdr3_nt: TGTGCCAGCAGCCCCGGGGGTAATGCTTTCTTT; cdr3_aa: CASSPGGNAFF; d_call: NA; j_call: TRBJ1-1; clone_size: NA; v_call: TRBV3-1/TRBV3-2
cdr3_nt: TGCGCCAGCAGCTCCATGACAGTGGCCTACGAGCAGTACTTC; cdr3_aa: CASSSMTVAYEQYF; d_call: NA; j_call: TRBJ2-7; clone_size: NA; v_call: TRBV5-1
cdr3_nt: TGTGCCTGGACCCGGGGGAGAGCCCCCTCTGGGGCCAACGTCCTGACTTTC; cdr3_aa: CAWTRGRAPSGANVLTF; d_call: NA; j_call: TRBJ2-6; clone_size: few; v_call: TRBV30
cdr3_nt: TGTGCCGGCAGAGCGGGGGAGCTGAACACCGGGGAGCTGTTTTTT; cdr3_aa: CAGRAGELNTGELFF; d_call: TRBD2; j_call: TRBJ2-2; clone_size: NA; v_call: TRBV5-3
cdr3_nt: TGTGCCAGTGAGCATAACCTGGGCAGCAATCAGCCCCAGCATTTT; cdr3_aa: CASEHNLGSNQPQHF; d_call: NA; j_call: TRBJ1-5; clone_size: NA; v_call: TRBV19
cdr3_nt: TGTGCCAGCAGCTTGGGGACAATACAGGGAGTTTCACCCCTCCACTTT; cdr3_aa: CASSLGTIQGVSPLHF; d_call: NA; j_call: TRBJ1-6; clone_size: NA; v_call: TRBV5-5
cdr3_nt: TGTGCCAGCAGCCATACGGACAGGGGGCAACCTGGGGCCAACGTCCTGACTTTC; cdr3_aa: CASSHTDRGQPGANVLTF; d_call: TRBD1; j_call: TRBJ2-6; clone_size: NA; v_call: TRBV3-1/TRBV3-2
cdr3_nt: TGCAGTGCTAGTTCCAGGGAAAGGATCAAGAACACTGAAGCTTTCTTT; cdr3_aa: CSASSRERIKNTEAFF; d_call: NA; j_call: TRBJ1-1; clone_size: NA; v_call: TRBV20-1
cdr3_nt: TGTGCCAGCATCAGACAGGGATCCGGAAACACCATATATTTT; cdr3_aa: CASIRQGSGNTIYF; d_call: TRBD1; j_call: TRBJ1-3; clone_size: NA; v_call: TRBV28
cdr3_nt: TGTGCCACCAGTAGCTCTGGCGGGGCGTACTCCTCCACAGATACGCAGTATTTT; cdr3_aa: CATSSSGGAYSSTDTQYF; d_call: NA; j_call: TRBJ2-3; clone_size: NA; v_call: TRBV24-1
cdr3_nt: TGTGCCAGCAGTTTTTCGGGGGGGCGGACAGATACGCAGTATTTT; cdr3_aa: CASSFSGGRTDTQYF; d_call: TRBD2; j_call: TRBJ2-3; clone_size: once; v_call: TRBV28
cdr3_nt: TGTGCCAGCAGCGCCCTAGCGGGCGGTCCAGATACGCAGTATTTT; cdr3_aa: CASSALAGGPDTQYF; d_call: TRBD2; j_call: TRBJ2-3; clone_size: NA; v_call: TRBV6-4
cdr3_nt: TGTGCCAGCAGTTTGAGGTATGGCTCCTACGAGCAGTACTTC; cdr3_aa: CASSLRYGSYEQYF; d_call: NA; j_call: TRBJ2-7; clone_size: NA; v_call: TRBV28
cdr3_nt: TGTGCCAGCAGTTCCAGCGGGAACACCGGGGAGCTGTTTTTT; cdr3_aa: CASSSSGNTGELFF; d_call: NA; j_call: TRBJ2-2; clone_size: NA; v_call: TRBV2
cdr3_nt: TGTGCCAGCGATGTTCAGGGGGCCCACCCTGAAGCTTTCTTT; cdr3_aa: CASDVQGAHPEAFF; d_call: TRBD1; j_call: TRBJ1-1; clone_size: once; v_call: TRBV28
cdr3_nt: TGTGCCAGCGGGATTTTAGCGGTTAGCACAGATACGCAGTATTTT; cdr3_aa: CASGILAVSTDTQYF; d_call: NA; j_call: TRBJ2-3; clone_size: NA; v_call: TRBV5-8
cdr3_nt: TGTGCTAGTGGTCCAGCGGGGGGGCCCGCAGATACGCAGTATTTT; cdr3_aa: CASGPAGGPADTQYF; d_call: TRBD2; j_call: TRBJ2-3; clone_size: NA; v_call: TRBV12-5
cdr3_nt: TGTGCCAGCAGTACTGCGACTGAAGCTTTCTTT; cdr3_aa: CASSTATEAFF; d_call: NA; j_call: TRBJ1-1; clone_size: once; v_call: TRBV6-5
cdr3_nt: TGTGCCAGCAGCCAGACAACAACTAATGAAAAACTGTTTTTT; cdr3_aa: CASSQTTTNEKLFF; d_call: NA; j_call: TRBJ1-4; clone_size: NA; v_call: TRBV3-1/TRBV3-2
cdr3_nt: TGTGCCAGCAGCTCAGCCGGGGGGGAAGCTTTCTTT; cdr3_aa: CASSSAGGEAFF; d_call: NA; j_call: TRBJ1-1; clone_size: NA; v_call: TRBV7-3
cdr3_nt: TGTGCCAGCAGTCCCTCAGGGGGGCCGTACTACGAGCAGTACTTC; cdr3_aa: CASSPSGGPYYEQYF; d_call: NA; j_call: TRBJ2-7; clone_size: NA; v_call: TRBV28
cdr3_nt: TGTGCCAGCGCTACTAGCGGTTCCTCCTACAATGAGCAGTTCTTC; cdr3_aa: CASATSGSSYNEQFF; d_call: TRBD2; j_call: TRBJ2-1; clone_size: NA; v_call: TRBV7-2
cdr3_nt: TGTGCCAGCGGACAGGGGATCAACGAGCAGTACTTC; cdr3_aa: CASGQGINEQYF; d_call: TRBD1; j_call: TRBJ2-7; clone_size: NA; v_call: TRBV9
cdr3_nt: TGTGCCAGCCGGGGAGGGACAGATACGCAGTATTTT; cdr3_aa: CASRGGTDTQYF; d_call: TRBD2; j_call: TRBJ2-3; clone_size: NA; v_call: TRBV28
cdr3_nt: TGTGCCAGCAGCATCGACTCAGGGTATGGCTACACCTTC; cdr3_aa: CASSIDSGYGYTF; d_call: NA; j_call: TRBJ1-2; clone_size: NA; v_call: TRBV7-3
cdr3_nt: TGTGCCAGCAGTTTACTGTCCACGGGAGCTTTCTTT; cdr3_aa: CASSLLSTGAFF; d_call: NA; j_call: TRBJ1-1; clone_size: NA; v_call: TRBV28
cdr3_nt: TGTGCCAGCTCAAGCAATGGGCTCACTGAAGCTTTCTTT; cdr3_aa: CASSSNGLTEAFF; d_call: NA; j_call: TRBJ1-1; clone_size: NA; v_call: TRBV18
cdr3_nt: TGTGCCAGTAAGCCCACAGGGGGTGGCTATGGCTACACCTTC; cdr3_aa: CASKPTGGGYGYTF; d_call: TRBD1; j_call: TRBJ1-2; clone_size: NA; v_call: TRBV19
cdr3_nt: TGTGCCAGCAGTCGCGGGACGTACAATGAGCAGTTCTTC; cdr3_aa: CASSRGTYNEQFF; d_call: NA; j_call: TRBJ2-1; clone_size: NA; v_call: TRBV3-1/TRBV3-2
cdr3_nt: TGCGCCAGCAGCATGACAGGGGAAGGAAACACCATATATTTT; cdr3_aa: CASSMTGEGNTIYF; d_call: TRBD1; j_call: TRBJ1-3; clone_size: NA; v_call: TRBV5-1
cdr3_nt: TGTGCCAGTAGTATGGCGGGCGGACAGTACAATGAGCAGTTCTTC; cdr3_aa: CASSMAGGQYNEQFF; d_call: NA; j_call: TRBJ2-1; clone_size: NA; v_call: TRBV19
cdr3_nt: TGCGCCAGCAGTGGGGCAGGGGAGAAGAACACTGAAGCTTTCTTT; cdr3_aa: CASSGAGEKNTEAFF; d_call: NA; j_call: TRBJ1-1; clone_size: NA; v_call: TRBV10-2
cdr3_nt: TGTGCCAGCAGGACCCCAGGGTCCGGTGGCTACACCTTC; cdr3_aa: CASRTPGSGGYTF; d_call: NA; j_call: TRBJ1-2; clone_size: few; v_call: TRBV7-2